The 5 T cell receptor beta chains presented below share a single source sample, sequenced in a study of blood T cell repertoires in COVID-19. Sequencing was performed with immunoSEQ multiplex PCR; in TCRdb, only in-frame clones are kept and a portion is missing. The sample lists around 74,000 clones, roughly 90% occurring once. Sample: peripheral blood. The receptor set was obtained from a man aged 45-60 years with active COVID-19.

The V gene is TRBV10-2, the J gene TRBJ2-7; possibly TRBD1 for D (6 bases). V gave up 2 bases and J gave up 0 bases, with 11 bases separating them. There are 15 residues in the CDR3. Germline V CDR1 and CDR2: WSHSY, SAAADI. The CDR3 is CASSEHRANSYEQYF. CDR3 in DNA: TGCGCCAGCAGTGAGCACAGGGCAAACTCCTACGAGCAGTACTTC.

The CDR3 sequence: CASRARETPTYEQYF. CDR3 in DNA: TGCGCCAGCAGAGCAAGGGAGACACCAACCTACGAGCAGTACTTC. This chain joins TRBV5-1 and TRBJ2-7; D may be TRBD2 (5 bases). Germline V gene sequence: CDR1 SGHRS, CDR2 YFSETQ. Between the trimmed V and J ends, which lost 5 bases and 2 bases, there was a span of 17 bases. CDR3 length: 15 amino acids.

The chain uses TRBV7-9 and TRBJ2-5; 10 bases are a match to TRBD2. Trimming cost V 4 bases and J 5 bases; bases outside gene matches: 7. CDR3 size: 15 residues. The germline gives CDR1 SEHNR, CDR2 FQNEAQ (reference sequence). This chain's CDR3 is CASSSGLAVEETQYF. The CDR3, as DNA: TGTGCCAGCAGCTCAGGACTAGCGGTCGAGGAGACCCAGTACTTC.

The chain has TRBV9 and TRBJ2-1; D may be TRBD1 (7 bases). CDR1 and CDR2 (germline): SGDLS, YYNGEE. The V end lost 4 bases, the J end lost 0 bases, and 17 bases lay between the germline ends. The CDR3 is made up of 17 amino acids. CDR3: CASSKQGRTSSYNEQFF. CDR3 bases: TGTGCCAGCAGCAAACAGGGGAGGACCTCCTCCTACAATGAGCAGTTCTTC. The full variable domain, in which reference TRBV9 and TRBJ2-1 provide the parts outside the CDR3, is DSGVTQTPKHLITATGQRVTLRCSPRSGDLSVYWYQQSLDQGLQFLIQYYNGEERAKGNILERFSAQQFPDLHSELNLSSLELGDSALYFCASSKQGRTSSYNEQFFGPGTRLTVL.

V and J are TRBV9 and TRBJ2-1; 11 bases line up with TRBD2. V lost 3 bases to trimming and J lost 4 bases; unmatched junction nucleotides: 6. The germline V gene has CDR1 SGDLS and CDR2 YYNGEE. The CDR3 has 16 amino acids. CDR3 bases: TGTGCCAGCAGCGAAATTAGCGGGGGGGTTTACAATGAGCAGTTCTTC. This codes for CASSEISGGVYNEQFF. Based on the CDR3 plus reference TRBV9 and TRBJ2-1, the full variable domain is DSGVTQTPKHLITATGQRVTLRCSPRSGDLSVYWYQQSLDQGLQFLIQYYNGEERAKGNILERFSAQQFPDLHSELNLSSLELGDSALYFCASSEISGGVYNEQFFGPGTRLTVL.